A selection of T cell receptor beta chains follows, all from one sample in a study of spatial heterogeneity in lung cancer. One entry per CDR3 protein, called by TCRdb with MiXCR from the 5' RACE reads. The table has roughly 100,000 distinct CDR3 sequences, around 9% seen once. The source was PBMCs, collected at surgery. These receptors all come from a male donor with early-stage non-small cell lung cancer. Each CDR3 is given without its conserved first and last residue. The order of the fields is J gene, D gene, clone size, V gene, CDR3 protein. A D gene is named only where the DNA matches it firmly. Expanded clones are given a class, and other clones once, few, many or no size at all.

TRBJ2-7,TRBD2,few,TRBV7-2,ASRPGLVYEQY
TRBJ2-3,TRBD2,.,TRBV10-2,ASIGTGGGATDTQY
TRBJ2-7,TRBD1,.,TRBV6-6,ASSRDSIYEQY
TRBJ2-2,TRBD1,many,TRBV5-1,ASSLKQGASNTGELF
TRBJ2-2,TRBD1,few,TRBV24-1,ATASGGTGELF
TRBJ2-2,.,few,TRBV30,AWSYTGELF
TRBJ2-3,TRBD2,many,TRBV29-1,SVEASGGTDTQY
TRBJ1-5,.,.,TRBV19,ASSPRREPQH
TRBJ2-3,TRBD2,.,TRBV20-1,SARDSSGSTDTQY
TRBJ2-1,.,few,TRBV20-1,SAPPAYNEQF
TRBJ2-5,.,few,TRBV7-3,ASSLNSVGETQY
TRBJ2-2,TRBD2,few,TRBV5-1,ASSLNGRAGELF
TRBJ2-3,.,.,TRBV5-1,ASRQDINTQY
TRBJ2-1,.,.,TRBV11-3,ASSPSRRGEQF
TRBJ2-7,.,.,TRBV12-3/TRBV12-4,ASSLGNTYEQY
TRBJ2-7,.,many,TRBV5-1,ASSSDRHEQY
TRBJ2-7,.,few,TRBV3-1,ASSHGGTSYEQY
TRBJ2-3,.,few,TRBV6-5,ASSYWGIGTDTQY
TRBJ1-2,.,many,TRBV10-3,AIRGAGNYGYT
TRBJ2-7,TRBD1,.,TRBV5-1,ASGWTGPVTEQY
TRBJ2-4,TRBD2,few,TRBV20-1,SARGRLAGETIAKNIQY
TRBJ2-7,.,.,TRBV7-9,ASSRTNYEQY
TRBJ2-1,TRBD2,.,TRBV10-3,AINPDGTRTYNEQF
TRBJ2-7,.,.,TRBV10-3,AISEGAVYEQY
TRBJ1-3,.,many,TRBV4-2,ASSQTGPISGNTIY
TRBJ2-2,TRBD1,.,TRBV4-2,ASSQPIGQVVEGRGELF
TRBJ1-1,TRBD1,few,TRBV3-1,ASSPGVRGDTEAF
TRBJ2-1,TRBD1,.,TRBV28,ASSLFDRGSYNEQF
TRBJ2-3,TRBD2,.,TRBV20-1,SADLGSGRETDTQY
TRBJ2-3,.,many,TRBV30,AYGPGADTQY
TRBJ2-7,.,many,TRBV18,ASSPPASYEQY
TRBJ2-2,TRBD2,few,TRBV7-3,ASTSLTSLGPGELF
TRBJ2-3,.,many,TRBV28,ASSPRTIFSTDTQY
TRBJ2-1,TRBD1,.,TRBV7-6,ASSYAGQGSNEQF
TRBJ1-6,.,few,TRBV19,ASSIGTSYNSPLH
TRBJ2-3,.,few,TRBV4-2,ASSPRGQSTDTQY
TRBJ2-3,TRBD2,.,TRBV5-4,ASSRSAGGPNTQY
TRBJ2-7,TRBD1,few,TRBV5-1,ASSQVQGGSYEQY
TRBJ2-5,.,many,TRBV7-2,ASSLRWGQGSQETQY
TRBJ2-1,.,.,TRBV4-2,ASSQEGIQNNEQF
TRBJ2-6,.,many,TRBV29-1,SVTSGANVLT
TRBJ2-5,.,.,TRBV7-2,ASSPGPSQETQY
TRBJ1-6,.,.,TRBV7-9,ASSFNRHRESSYNSPLH
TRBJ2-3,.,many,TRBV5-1,ASSLEVTDTQY
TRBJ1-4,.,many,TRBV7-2,ASSPGRGVYTNEKLF
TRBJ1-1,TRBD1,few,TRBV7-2,ASRTAGGWTEAF
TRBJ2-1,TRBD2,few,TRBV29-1,SVGLAHNEQF
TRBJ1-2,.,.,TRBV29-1,SVEVAHYGYT
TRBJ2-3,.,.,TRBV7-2,ASSRPMSTDTQY
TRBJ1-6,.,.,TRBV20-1,SASVPGGSPLH